The sequence of this T cell receptor beta chain was determined in a study of control samples from healthy donors and cancer patients. Sequenced by immunoSEQ multiplex PCR; TCRdb stores in-frame clones only, minus some. The sample shows about 100,000 clones, roughly 87% of them seen only once. The CDR3 runs to 16 residues. J lost 5 bases, V lost 10 bases, and 18 bases had no gene match. Germline values: CDR1 SNHLY, CDR2 FYNNEI. The chain combines TRBV2 with TRBJ1-2; 8 bases line up with TRBD1. This clonotype was sampled from a woman aged 45-60 years in good health. Sequencing input: blood. In nucleotides, the CDR3 is TGTGCCACCTTAACGCGGTCCGACAGGGGTGTTTATGGCTACACCTTC. This sequence encodes CATLTRSDRGVYGYTF.